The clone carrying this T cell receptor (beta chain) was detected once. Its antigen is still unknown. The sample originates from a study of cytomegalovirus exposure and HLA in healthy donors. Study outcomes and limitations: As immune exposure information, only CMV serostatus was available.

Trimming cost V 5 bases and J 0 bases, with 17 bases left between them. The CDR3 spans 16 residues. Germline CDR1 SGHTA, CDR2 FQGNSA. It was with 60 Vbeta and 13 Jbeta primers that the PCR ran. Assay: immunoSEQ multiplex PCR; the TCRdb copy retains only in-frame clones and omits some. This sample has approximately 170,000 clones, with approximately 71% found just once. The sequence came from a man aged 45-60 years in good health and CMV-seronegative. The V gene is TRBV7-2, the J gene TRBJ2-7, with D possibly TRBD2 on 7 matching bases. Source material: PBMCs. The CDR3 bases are TGTGCCAGCAGCCCTAGGGGGGGACTAACCTCCTACGAGCAGTACTTC. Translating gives CASSPRGGLTSYEQYF.